This TCR beta chain was identified during a study of control samples from healthy donors and cancer patients. The protocol was immunoSEQ multiplex PCR, while the TCRdb copy is restricted to in-frame clones and leaves out a portion. The sample carries about 81,000 clones, 90% to 95% recorded once. This receptor was taken from a woman aged 18-29 years in good health. Sequences were obtained from blood.

The CDR3 DNA reads TGTGCCAGCAGTTATGTTGAAACCTACGAGCAGTACTTC. Its protein product is CASSYVETYEQYF. V gene TRBV6-6 combines with J gene TRBJ2-7; D gene ambiguous. The CDR3 totals 13 residues. CDR1 MNHNY and CDR2 SVGAGI come from the germline V gene (reference sequence). The V end lost 3 bases, the J end lost 2 bases, and 8 bases lay between the germline ends.